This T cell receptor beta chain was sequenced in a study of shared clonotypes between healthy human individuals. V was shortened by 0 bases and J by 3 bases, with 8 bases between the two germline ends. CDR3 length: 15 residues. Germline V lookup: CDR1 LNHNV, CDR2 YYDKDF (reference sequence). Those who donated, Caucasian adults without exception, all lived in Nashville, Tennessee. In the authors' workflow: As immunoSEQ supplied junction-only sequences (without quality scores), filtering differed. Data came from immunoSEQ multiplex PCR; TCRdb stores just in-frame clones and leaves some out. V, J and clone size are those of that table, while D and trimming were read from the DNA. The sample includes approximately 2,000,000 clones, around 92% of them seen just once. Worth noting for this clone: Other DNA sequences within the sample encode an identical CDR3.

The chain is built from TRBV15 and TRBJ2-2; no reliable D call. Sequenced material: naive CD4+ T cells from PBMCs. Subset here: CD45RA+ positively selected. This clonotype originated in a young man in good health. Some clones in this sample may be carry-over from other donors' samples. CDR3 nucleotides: TGTGCCACCAGCAGAGATCTGCAACACACCGGGGAGCTGTTTTTT. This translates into CATSRDLQHTGELFF. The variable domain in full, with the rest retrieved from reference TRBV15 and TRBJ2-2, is DAMVIQNPRYQVTQFGKPVTLSCSQTLNHNVMYWYQQKSSQAPKLLFHYYDKDFNNEADTPDNFQSRRPNTSFCFLDIRSPGLGDTAMYLCATSRDLQHTGELFFGEGSRLTVL.